The 5 T cell receptor beta chains below were found in one sample sequenced in a study of monozygotic twins with inflammatory bowel disease. From the 5' RACE reads, TCRdb lists one entry per CDR3 protein and no DNA. Its clone listing holds about 140,000 distinct CDR3 sequences. Sequences were obtained from blood. These receptor sequences come from a human donor with ulcerative colitis or Crohn's disease, or a healthy co-twin of an affected twin (not recorded which).

The J gene is TRBJ2-1, the V gene TRBV18; TCRdb picks TRBD2, but there is no DNA to check that call. This CDR3 region has 16 residues. Germline CDR1 is KGHSH and CDR2 is LQKENI. The CDR3 spells CASSLPGLAIYNEQFF.

V gene TRBV20-1 combines with J gene TRBJ2-1. CDR1 and CDR2 from the germline V gene are DFQATT and SNEGSKA (reference sequence). This CDR3 spans 15 amino acids. The CDR3 region is CSASKVIHSYNEQFF.

The chain employs TRBV12-3 or TRBV12-4 and TRBJ2-2; TCRdb names TRBD1, which stays unverified in the absence of DNA. CDR3 size: 17 residues. This CDR3 is CASSFSSGAPNTGELFF.

The genes are TRBV20-1 and TRBJ1-6. Germline CDR1 and CDR2: DFQATT and SNEGSKA (reference sequence). This CDR3 comprises 14 residues. CDR3: CSAQQSFYNSPLHF.

This clonotype is deemed medium-sized by its frequency. This chain uses TRBV12-3 or TRBV12-4 with TRBJ2-5; lacking DNA, the TRBD2 call made by TCRdb goes unchecked. The CDR3 covers 15 residues. CDR3 sequence: CASSWSSGSQETQYF.